The 29 T cell receptor beta chains in this list originate from one sample, sequenced in a study of cytomegalovirus exposure and HLA in healthy donors. Clones were sequenced by immunoSEQ multiplex PCR, and TCRdb holds only the in-frame ones, with some missing. Counted here are 90,000 to 140,000 clones, about 85% occurring once; the ten biggest clones make up 4%. The sequenced sample consisted of PBMCs. These receptors originate from a woman aged 18 to 35 in good health and CMV-seropositive.

This clone has only one observation. J is TRBJ2-7 and V is TRBV7-6, with a tentative D call TRBD1 (5 bases). The germline V gene has CDR1 SGHVS and CDR2 FNYEAQ. Trimming cost V 5 bases and J 3 bases, with 14 bases left between them. The CDR3 totals 14 residues. The CDR3 spells CASSARQRYYEQYF. The CDR3 DNA follows: TGTGCCAGCAGCGCCAGACAGAGATACTACGAGCAGTACTTC.

In its sample, this clone was seen a few times. V and J are TRBV4-1 and TRBJ1-5, with D possibly TRBD1 on 6 matching bases. The CDR3 has 14 amino acids. Trimming took 1 base from V and 7 from J, leaving 11 bases between them. Germline lookup yields CDR1 MGHRA and CDR2 YSYEKL. The CDR3 DNA is TGCGCCAGCAGCCAAGTGCAGGGGTTGCAGCCCCAGCATTTT. It encodes CASSQVQGLQPQHF.

This rearrangement joins TRBV9 to TRBJ2-7; TRBD1 agrees at 8 bases. The germline gives CDR1 SGDLS, CDR2 YYNGEE. With 4 bases clipped from V and 3 bases from J, the junction kept 6 bases outside the gene matches. The CDR3 covers 14 residues. The CDR3 region is CASSPGQGNYEQYF. As DNA, the CDR3 is TGTGCCAGCAGCCCTGGACAGGGAAACTACGAGCAGTACTTC.

This clone was counted once. J is TRBJ2-7 and V is TRBV30; D is possibly TRBD2 (5 bases). This CDR3 comprises 13 residues. The germline V and J ends were trimmed by 6 bases and 0 bases, with 12 bases remaining between them. CDR1 and CDR2 from the germline V gene are GTSNPN and SVGIG (reference sequence). For the CDR3, the DNA is TGTGCCTGTATGGACTCGTTCTCCTACGAGCAGTACTTC. Protein product: CACMDSFSYEQYF.

V and J are TRBV5-4 and TRBJ2-3, with 8 bases lining up with TRBD1. The junction had 3 bases not matched to a gene; V was cut back by 5 bases and J by 1 base. Germline values: CDR1 SGHNT, CDR2 YYREEE (reference sequence). This CDR3 is 14 amino acids long. Here the CDR3 reads CASRPDRGTDTQYF. CDR3 in DNA: TGTGCCAGCAGGCCGGACAGGGGCACAGATACGCAGTATTTT. Full variable domain (missing parts from reference TRBV5-4 and TRBJ2-3): ETGVTQSPTHLIKTRGQQVTLRCSSQSGHNTVSWYQQALGQGPQFIFQYYREEENGRGNFPPRFSGLQFPNYSSELNVNALELDDSALYLCASRPDRGTDTQYFGPGTRLTVL.

The gene calls are TRBV7-9 and TRBJ2-1; D unclear. Germline lookup yields CDR1 SEHNR and CDR2 FQNEAQ (reference sequence). The CDR3 has 14 residues. V lost 3 bases to trimming and J lost 8 bases, with 14 bases between them. For the CDR3, the DNA is TGTGCCAGCAGCTTCTCCATTAGACGGGATGAGCAGTTCTTC. Protein sequence: CASSFSIRRDEQFF.

The rearrangement links TRBV18 to TRBJ2-7; 7 nucleotides agree with TRBD1. V trimming: 1 base; J trimming: 4 bases; junction bases outside the gene matches: 4. Germline loops: CDR1 KGHSH, CDR2 LQKENI. This CDR3 has 14 amino acids. CDR3 residues: CASSPRTGEYEQYF. CDR3 sequence (DNA): TGTGCCAGCTCACCACGAACAGGGGAATACGAGCAGTACTTC.

The chain couples TRBV25-1 to TRBJ1-2; D perhaps matches TRBD1 (6 bases). Germline CDR1 and CDR2: MGHDK and SYGVNS. CDR3 length: 14 residues. V lost 0 bases and J 7 bases, leaving 12 bases between the germline ends. The DNA of the CDR3 is TGTGCCAGCAGTGAATATGGCAGGGGAAGTGGCTACACCTTC. Encoded protein: CASSEYGRGSGYTF.

In DNA, the CDR3 is TGTGCCAGCAGCTCCCGACAGCCATATGGCTACACCTTC. This translates into CASSSRQPYGYTF. V gene TRBV5-4 combines with J gene TRBJ1-2; D is possibly TRBD1 (5 bases). Trimming pared 3 bases from V and 5 bases from J, leaving 11 bases between. This CDR3 comprises 13 residues. CDR1 is SGHNT, CDR2 YYREEE, per germline (reference sequence).

V gene TRBV9 combines with J gene TRBJ2-7; D ambiguous. V gave up 0 bases and J gave up 0 bases, with 7 bases separating them. The germline gives CDR1 SGDLS, CDR2 YYNGEE. CDR3 length equals 14 residues. DNA of the CDR3: TGTGCCAGCAGCGTAGCCAGTTCCTCCTACGAGCAGTACTTC. Amino acid sequence: CASSVASSSYEQYF.

V and J are TRBV27 and TRBJ1-1; D is perhaps TRBD1 (6 bases). Germline assignment: CDR1 MNHEY and CDR2 SMNVEV (reference sequence). The V end was cut by 6 bases, the J end by 1 base, with 12 bases between. The CDR3 length is 14 residues. CDR3 DNA: TGTGCCAGCAGGGACAGATTCAAGAACACTGAAGCTTTCTTT. It translates to CASRDRFKNTEAFF.

The chain is built from TRBV4-1 and TRBJ2-2; D uncertain. The CDR3 consists of 14 residues. The germline V and J ends were trimmed by 0 bases and 4 bases, with 6 bases remaining between them. Germline V CDR1 and CDR2: MGHRA, YSYEKL. This chain's CDR3 is CASSQDRSTGELFF. The CDR3 DNA is TGCGCCAGCAGCCAAGATCGCAGCACCGGGGAGCTGTTTTTT.

The V call is TRBV2, the J call TRBJ1-1, with D possibly being TRBD1 (6 bases). The CDR3 totals 15 residues. V was trimmed by 4 bases and J by 1 base, leaving 13 bases between them. The V gene's germline CDR1 is SNHLY and CDR2 FYNNEI. Here the CDR3 DNA reads TGTGCCAGCAGTGTGTGGGACACCGAGAACACTGAAGCTTTCTTT. Its translation: CASSVWDTENTEAFF. Using reference TRBV2 and TRBJ1-1 for the parts outside the CDR3, the full variable domain is EPEVTQTPSHQVTQMGQEVILRCVPISNHLYFYWYRQILGQKVEFLVSFYNNEISEKSEIFDDQFSVERPDGSNFTLKIRSTKLEDSAMYFCASSVWDTENTEAFFGQGTRLTVV.

This rearrangement joins TRBV2 to TRBJ1-2, with no clear D. Germline assignment: CDR1 SNHLY and CDR2 FYNNEI. Deletions cut 6 bases from V and 1 base from J, with 9 bases between. The CDR3 is made up of 13 amino acids. The CDR3 bases are TGTGCCAGCAGCGAGGAGATTAACTATGGCTACACCTTC. Its protein is CASSEEINYGYTF.

The V call is TRBV5-1, the J call TRBJ1-1; 7 bases agree with TRBD1. The CDR3 is 16 residues long. Germline CDR1 reads SGHRS; CDR2 reads YFSETQ. The trim removed 0 bases at V and 4 bases at J, leaving 9 bases unmatched. The DNA for the CDR3 is TGCGCCAGCAGCTTGGCTTTCGGACAGGCGGGCACTGAAGCTTTCTTT. This encodes CASSLAFGQAGTEAFF.

The V gene is TRBV13, the J gene TRBJ2-1; 8 bases map to TRBD2. This CDR3 is built from 15 residues. In germline, CDR1 is PRHDT, CDR2 FYEKMQ (reference sequence). The trim removed 2 bases at V and 7 bases at J, leaving 7 bases unmatched. CDR3 nucleotides: TGTGCCAGCAGCTTAACTAGCGGCCAATCAAATGAGCAGTTCTTC. Protein product: CASSLTSGQSNEQFF.

This chain connects TRBV6-1 to TRBJ1-2; TRBD1 agrees at 12 bases. With V trimmed by 2 bases and J by 6 bases, 10 bases remained unmatched. This CDR3 region has 17 residues. The germline V gene encodes CDR1 MNHNS and CDR2 SASEGT. This chain's CDR3 is CASSELSGTGGPHGYTF. The CDR3 DNA reads as TGTGCCAGCAGTGAACTTTCCGGGACAGGGGGCCCCCATGGCTACACCTTC.

The chain uses TRBV28 and TRBJ2-7; the D is unclear. CDR1 and CDR2 (germline): MDHEN, SYDVKM. CDR3 size: 11 residues. V lost 7 bases to trimming and J lost 3 bases, with 7 bases between them. CDR3 region: CASIQNYEQYF. The CDR3 nucleotides are TGTGCCAGCATTCAAAACTACGAGCAGTACTTC.

This sequence joins TRBV28 and TRBJ1-4; 9 bases are a match to TRBD1. V trimming: 0 bases; J trimming: 7 bases; junction bases outside the gene matches: 3. The CDR3 extends over 15 amino acids. The germline CDR1 and CDR2 sequences are MDHEN and SYDVKM. DNA of the CDR3: TGTGCCAGCAGTTTATGGGGACAGGGAAGTGAAAAACTGTTTTTT. Its protein is CASSLWGQGSEKLFF.

The rearrangement joins TRBV9 to TRBJ1-2, with D perhaps TRBD1 (5 bases). The CDR3 extends over 13 amino acids. Germline lookup yields CDR1 SGDLS and CDR2 YYNGEE. Between the trimmed V and J ends, which lost 1 base and 5 bases, there was a span of 9 bases. The CDR3 region is CASSVTQGYGYTF. The CDR3 DNA reads as TGTGCCAGCAGCGTAACGCAGGGATATGGCTACACCTTC.

This chain connects TRBV9 to TRBJ1-1; TRBD1 is a possible D gene (6 bases). With 4 bases removed from V and 10 bases from J, the gap between germline ends came to 23 bases. Germline CDR1 SGDLS, CDR2 YYNGEE. This CDR3 spans 15 amino acids. DNA for the CDR3: TGTGCCAGCAGCCCAGAAGGGGACACGGGGGGTCGAGCTTTCTTT. Residues: CASSPEGDTGGRAFF.

The V call is TRBV30, the J call TRBJ1-5, with TRBD1 identical over 7 bases. Per germline, CDR1 GTSNPN and CDR2 SVGIG (reference sequence). J lost 1 base, V lost 5 bases, and 14 bases had no gene match. The CDR3 runs 17 residues. CDR3 protein: CAWGGRQGQASNQPQHF. The CDR3 DNA is TGTGCCTGGGGGGGGAGACAGGGACAAGCAAGCAATCAGCCCCAGCATTTT.

The CDR3 sequence is CASSRTGLSYNEQFF. DNA for the CDR3: TGTGCCAGCAGTCGGACAGGTCTCTCCTACAATGAGCAGTTCTTC. The chain is built from TRBV6-6 and TRBJ2-1, with TRBD1 identical over 7 bases. Germline trimming cut 5 bases from V and 0 bases from J; bases unmatched to any gene: 4. From germline, CDR1 is MNHNY and CDR2 SVGAGI (reference sequence). This CDR3 region has 15 residues.

V and J are TRBV29-1 and TRBJ2-7; D perhaps matches TRBD2 (6 bases). The germline V and J ends were trimmed by 7 bases and 0 bases, with 10 bases remaining between them. This CDR3 region has 12 residues. Germline CDR1 reads SQVTM; CDR2 reads ANQGSEA. CDR3 in amino acids: CSGRGISYEQYF. DNA of the CDR3: TGCAGCGGGAGGGGAATCTCCTACGAGCAGTACTTC.

CDR3 region: CASSDSEQGPYEQYF. In DNA form, the CDR3 reads TGTGCCAGCAGTGACTCCGAACAGGGGCCTTACGAGCAGTACTTC. The chain couples TRBV6-4 to TRBJ2-7; TRBD1 matches 7 bases. This CDR3 has 15 residues. Germline V CDR1 and CDR2: MRHNA, SNTAGT. V was clipped by 0 bases and J by 4 bases; unmatched bases: 6.

The chain employs TRBV28 and TRBJ1-2; tentatively, D is TRBD1 (5 bases). The CDR3 spans 14 residues. Germline CDR1 MDHEN, CDR2 SYDVKM. Trimming removed 7 bases at V and 8 bases at J, with 20 bases between. This CDR3 is CASTPGGGWSGYTF. CDR3 coding DNA: TGTGCCAGCACTCCCGGGGGGGGTTGGAGCGGCTACACCTTC.

The chain links TRBV19 to TRBJ2-7; TRBD1 is a possible D gene (5 bases). V lost 5 bases to trimming and J lost 7 bases, with 12 bases between them. This CDR3 spans 12 amino acids. Germline V gene lookup returns CDR1 LNHDA and CDR2 SQIVND (reference sequence). The CDR3, as DNA: TGTGCCAGTAGTTTCCAGGGCTGGGAGCAGTACTTC. It specifies CASSFQGWEQYF.

The genes are TRBV28 and TRBJ2-3, with 9 bases that match TRBD2. Unmatched junction bases numbered 4, after V lost 6 bases and J lost 0 bases. The CDR3 runs 15 residues. Looked up from germline, CDR1 is MDHEN and CDR2 is SYDVKM. This CDR3 is CASSLAGPSTDTQYF. The CDR3 DNA sequence: TGTGCCAGCAGCCTAGCGGGACCTAGCACAGATACGCAGTATTTT.

The V gene is TRBV5-1, the J gene TRBJ2-7; TRBD2 is a possible D gene (6 bases). This CDR3 is 13 amino acids long. Germline V gives CDR1 SGHRS, CDR2 YFSETQ. The V gene lost 4 bases and the J gene lost 3 bases, with 11 bases spanning the gap. The CDR3 DNA is TGCGCCAGCAGCCACTCGACTAGCTACGAGCAGTACTTC. It encodes CASSHSTSYEQYF.